Each of the 10 T cell receptor beta chains below was sequenced from the same sample in a study of cytomegalovirus exposure and HLA in healthy donors. PCR was performed using 60 Vbeta and 13 Jbeta primers. Measured with immunoSEQ multiplex PCR; TCRdb has only the in-frame clones, and not every one. Of roughly 100,000 clones listed, roughly three fifths were seen once; the top ten hold around 4.8%. The sample consisted of PBMCs. Every receptor here comes from a human donor in good health.

The chain joins TRBV4-1 to TRBJ1-4; D is possibly TRBD1 (6 bases). There are 15 residues in the CDR3. CDR1 and CDR2 from the germline V gene are MGHRA and YSYEKL. V lost 1 base and J lost 8, with 14 bases in between. The CDR3 DNA reads TGCGCCAGCAGCCAAGTGGGGACATCCGGGGAAAAACTGTTTTTT. Its protein product is CASSQVGTSGEKLFF.

This clone was counted a few times. The chain recombines TRBV5-1 with TRBJ2-7, with 11 nucleotides matching TRBD1. The ends lost 4 bases at V and 3 bases at J; junction bases unmatched: 3. In germline, CDR1 is SGHRS, CDR2 YFSETQ. The CDR3 runs to 14 residues. CDR3: CASSGGTGGYEQYF. CDR3 DNA sequence: TGCGCCAGCAGCGGGGGGACAGGGGGCTACGAGCAGTACTTC.

V gene TRBV5-4 combines with J gene TRBJ2-3; the match to TRBD2 covers 12 bases. Looked up from germline, CDR1 is SGHNT and CDR2 is YYREEE (reference sequence). The CDR3 is 16 residues long. After removal of 1 base from V and 1 base from J, the junction contained 1 base not matched to a gene. The CDR3: CASSLLAGGGTDTQYF. CDR3 coding DNA: TGTGCCAGCAGCTTGCTAGCGGGGGGGGGCACAGATACGCAGTATTTT.

The V call is TRBV29-1, the J call TRBJ2-2; tentatively, D is TRBD1 (5 bases). This CDR3 comprises 13 residues. Germline values: CDR1 SQVTM, CDR2 ANQGSEA. Between the trimmed V and J ends, which lost 0 bases and 3 bases, there was a span of 5 bases. The CDR3 is CSVEEGDTGELFF. The CDR3 DNA sequence: TGCAGCGTTGAAGAAGGGGACACCGGGGAGCTGTTTTTT.

The V gene is TRBV7-8, the J gene TRBJ2-1; 8 bases line up with TRBD2. Germline V gene lookup returns CDR1 SGHVS and CDR2 FQNEAQ. Losses at the gene ends were 5 bases for V and 0 bases for J; bases not matched to a gene: 9. The CDR3 totals 17 residues. DNA of the CDR3: TGTGCCAGCAGCACACGGACTAGCCCTAGCTCCTACAATGAGCAGTTCTTC. As protein: CASSTRTSPSSYNEQFF.

The CDR3 sequence: CASSHTPPTGYQETQYF. DNA for the CDR3: TGTGCCAGCAGCCACACTCCTCCCACAGGGTACCAAGAGACCCAGTACTTC. The rearrangement uses TRBV14 and TRBJ2-5; D is possibly TRBD1 (6 bases). Between the trimmed V and J ends, which lost 3 bases and 0 bases, there was a span of 17 bases. The CDR3 length is 17 residues. Looked up from germline, CDR1 is SGHDN and CDR2 is FVKESK.

This chain joins TRBV6-5 and TRBJ2-1; 9 bases match TRBD1. Germline CDR1 is MNHEY and CDR2 is SVGAGI. Losses at the gene ends were 7 bases for V and 4 bases for J; bases not matched to a gene: 5. The CDR3 loop spans 14 amino acids. CDR3 bases: TGTGCCAGCACCGGACAGGGGCGTTACAATGAGCAGTTCTTC. It specifies CASTGQGRYNEQFF.

This clone was seen a few times. This chain joins TRBV27 and TRBJ2-1, with D perhaps TRBD2 (6 bases). Germline CDR1 reads MNHEY; CDR2 reads SMNVEV (reference sequence). CDR3 length equals 17 residues. V was pared by 1 base and J by 5 bases, with 18 bases between. CDR3 sequence (DNA): TGTGCCAGCAGTTTATTGGAGGGTTGGGCTATACACAATGAGCAGTTCTTC. Its translation is CASSLLEGWAIHNEQFF.

This rearrangement joins TRBV29-1 to TRBJ2-3; D remains unclear. Germline CDR1 reads SQVTM; CDR2 reads ANQGSEA. With 2 bases removed from V and 0 bases from J, the gap between germline ends came to 9 bases. CDR3 length: 14 amino acids. The CDR3 reads CSVEPTASTDTQYF. For the CDR3, the DNA is TGCAGCGTTGAACCCACAGCTAGCACAGATACGCAGTATTTT.

In the case of this clone: Other DNA variants within this sample encode the same CDR3. The chain carries TRBV2 and TRBJ1-4; tentatively, D is TRBD1 (6 bases). V lost 7 bases, J lost 8 bases, and 17 bases lay in between. CDR1 and CDR2 from the germline V gene are SNHLY and FYNNEI. The CDR3 length is 14 residues. The CDR3 nucleotides read TGTGCCAGCATGGTTGGACAGCTCCACGAAAAACTGTTTTTT. Protein: CASMVGQLHEKLFF.